The rows below give T cell receptor beta chains drawn from one sample of a study of siplizumab effects on memory and regulatory T cells. Sequencing was performed with immunoSEQ multiplex PCR; in TCRdb, only in-frame clones are kept and a portion is missing. In the table there are over 100,000 clones, roughly nine tenths of which are singletons. Sequencing was performed on CD4+ T cells sorted from blood. The receptors originated from a human donor in good health. The CDR3 runs from the conserved cysteine through the conserved F or W. The D gene is left open where the match is weak. Expanded clones get a size class; other rows say once, few or many, or leave the size out.

>NA|TRBV15|13|NA|TRBJ2-5
TGTGCCACCAGCAGAGATGCACGAGAGACCCAGTACTTC
CATSRDARETQYF
>NA|TRBV4-2|12|few|TRBJ1-2
TGTGCCAGCAGCCAAGATCCGGCCGGCTACACCTTC
CASSQDPAGYTF
>TRBD2|TRBV7-2|15|NA|TRBJ2-2
TGTGCCAGCAGCTTTCCTAGCGGGGGGGCCGGGGAGCTGTTTTTT
CASSFPSGGAGELFF
>NA|TRBV11-1|13|NA|TRBJ2-5
TGTGCCAGCAGCTTCTATCGACAAGAGACCCAGTACTTC
CASSFYRQETQYF
>NA|TRBV7-2|14|NA|TRBJ2-2
TGTGCCAGCAGCTTAGTGACGAACACCGGGGAGCTGTTTTTT
CASSLVTNTGELFF
>NA|TRBV13|15|NA|TRBJ1-1
TGTGCCAGCAGCTTAGGGGGGCCTGGACGCGGTGAAGCTTTCTTT
CASSLGGPGRGEAFF
>NA|TRBV27|15|few|TRBJ1-6
TGTGCCAGCAGTTATGAGGGTACCTATAATTCACCCCTCCACTTT
CASSYEGTYNSPLHF
>NA|TRBV7-9|12|NA|TRBJ1-1
TGTGCCAGCAGCTTAGAGGGAACAGGAGCTTTCTTT
CASSLEGTGAFF
>NA|TRBV28|16|NA|TRBJ2-1
TGTGCCAGCAGGGGAGCGAGCTACCACTCCTACAATGAGCAGTTCTTC
CASRGASYHSYNEQFF
>NA|TRBV28|15|NA|TRBJ2-5
TGTGCCAGCAGTTTGTCCGGACGGGACGGGGAGACCCAGTACTTC
CASSLSGRDGETQYF